Sequencing of this T cell receptor beta chain was carried out in a study of a mutant IDH1 vaccine in newly diagnosed glioma (dated by TCRdb to about 2021). With respect to the entire study: Patients were given eight vaccinations, in weeks 1, 3, 5, 7, 11, 15, 19 and 23, which matched visits V03 through V10. In the chemotherapy-containing groups, vaccination started alongside temozolomide cycles, whereas in patients who had radiotherapy alone it started 4-6 weeks after radiotherapy. Six visits were used for peripheral blood collection: V03 (baseline), V05, V07, V10, V12 and V13. Before enrollment, patients had received standard therapy of radiotherapy alone, temozolomide alone, or radiochemotherapy with temozolomide; most received the combination. Longitudinal TCRB deep sequencing was done for some 26 treated patients, wherever samples were available for exploratory analyses. Of the approximately 29 treated patients, around 60% were male and 37.5% were female, and a mean age of approximately 40 years was recorded.

The sample's time point label, in plain terms: week 11, during vaccination. Every vaccine dose consisted of 300 ug of a 20-mer mutant IDH1 peptide in Montanide, administered subcutaneously together with topical imiquimod. Donors had newly diagnosed WHO grade 3 or 4 IDH1-mutant astrocytomas with loss of nuclear ATRX. The samples were drawn from NOA16, a multicentre, single-arm, open-label phase I trial in Germany that tested a mutant IDH1 peptide vaccine in humans for the first time. Genomic DNA for TCRB sequencing was extracted from EDTA blood using the DNeasy Blood and Tissue Kit. Study-wide conclusions, independent of this receptor: Changes in the top peripheral T cell clonotypes picked up by TCRB sequencing did not appear to be linked to pseudoprogression. The authors noted that analyses of patient blood samples could not be reproduced because of sample limitations. Vaccine-induced immune responses across multiple MHC alleles were detected in about 92% of patients. PBMC samples for TCRB deep sequencing were selected based on availability.

Trimming at the junction amounts to 3 bases on V and 6 bases on J, and the germline ends lie 12 bases apart. CDR1 and CDR2 are read off the germline V gene as ENHRY and SYGVKD. The CDR3 covers 14 residues, taking in both the cysteine and the phenylalanine. The CDR3 DNA has 42 bases and is translated from base 1. Comment on this clone: What antigen it recognizes has not been identified. Per-base qualities were not stored, and no clone one base away is much larger.

The library was produced with the immunoSEQ multiplex PCR assay. Rearranged TCR beta chain sequences were amplified with the hsTCRB Kit following the manufacturer's protocol. Sequencing of TCRB libraries was carried out on an Illumina MiSeq. The study's processing was this. Demultiplexing, trimming and gene mapping were performed with the kit vendor's proprietary platform. Held by TCRdb, this immuneACCESS table contains in-frame sequences only and omits some clones. Under half of the omission traces to an unresolved V gene where checked; the cause of the rest is unknown. From that table come the V and J calls and clone size; the DNA was used to work out D and trimming. Counted in this sample were roughly 130,000 clones; about 80% of them appeared once. The ten biggest clones cover 5% to 7% of the sample.

The sequence came from a man aged 40-49 years with glioma. The V and J segments used are TRBV10-3 and TRBJ2-1, with the D gene not clear enough to name. Specimen: PBMCs, collected from a glioma patient whose treatment included an IDH1 peptide vaccine. The nucleotides are TGTGCCATCAGTGATTTGGGCTGGTCCAATGAGCAGTTCTTC. This encodes CAISDLGWSNEQFF.